This T cell receptor beta chain was sequenced for a study of shared clonotypes between healthy human individuals. Looking at the study overall: Sampling drew on donors who were a couple of women and a few men aged 18 to 49.

The V end lost 1 base, the J end lost 5 bases, and 3 bases lay between the germline ends. Germline values: CDR1 DFQATT, CDR2 SNEGSKA (reference sequence). The CDR3 totals 11 residues. CD45RO-negative cells were positively selected for CCR7, leaving out terminally differentiated effector memory CD45RA+ cells. Donors included only healthy HIV-negative adults lacking recent acute infections or vaccinations. Profiling relied on immunoSEQ multiplex PCR, and the TCRdb table lists in-frame clones only, not all of them. Found here are 760,000 or so clones, approximately 97% of them singletons; the top ten hold about 0.25%.

Input material: naive CD8+ T cells sorted from blood. The chain uses TRBV20-1 and TRBJ2-1; D ambiguous. The source of this sequence is a man aged 30 to 45 in good health. The CDR3 coding sequence is TGCAGTGCTAGAGGCAACAATGAGCAGTTCTTC. It encodes CSARGNNEQFF.